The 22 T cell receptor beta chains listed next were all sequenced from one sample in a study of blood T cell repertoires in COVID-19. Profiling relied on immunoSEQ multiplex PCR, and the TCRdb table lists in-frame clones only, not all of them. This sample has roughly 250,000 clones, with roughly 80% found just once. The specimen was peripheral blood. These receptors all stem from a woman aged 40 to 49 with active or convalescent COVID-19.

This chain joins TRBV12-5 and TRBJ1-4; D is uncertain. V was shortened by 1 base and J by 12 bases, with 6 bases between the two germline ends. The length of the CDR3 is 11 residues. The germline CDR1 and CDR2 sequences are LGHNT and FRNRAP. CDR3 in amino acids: CASGLGGELFF. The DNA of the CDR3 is TGTGCTAGTGGTTTGGGAGGAGAACTGTTTTTT. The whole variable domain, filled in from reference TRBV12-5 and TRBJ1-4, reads DARVTQTPRHKVTEMGQEVTMRCQPILGHNTVFWYRQTMMQGLELLAYFRNRAPLDDSGMPKDRFSAEMPDATLATLKIQPSEPRDSAVYFCASGLGGELFFGSGTQLSVL.

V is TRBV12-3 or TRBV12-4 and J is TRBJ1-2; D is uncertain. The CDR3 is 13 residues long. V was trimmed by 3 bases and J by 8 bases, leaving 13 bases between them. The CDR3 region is CASSFAGEGGYTF. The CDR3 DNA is TGTGCCAGCAGTTTTGCCGGGGAAGGGGGCTACACCTTC.

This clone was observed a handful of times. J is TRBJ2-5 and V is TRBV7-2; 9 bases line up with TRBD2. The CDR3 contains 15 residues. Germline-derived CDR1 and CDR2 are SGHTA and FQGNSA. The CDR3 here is CASTIGLAGLETQYF. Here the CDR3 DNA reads TGTGCTTCAACTATCGGGCTAGCGGGGTTAGAGACCCAGTACTTC.

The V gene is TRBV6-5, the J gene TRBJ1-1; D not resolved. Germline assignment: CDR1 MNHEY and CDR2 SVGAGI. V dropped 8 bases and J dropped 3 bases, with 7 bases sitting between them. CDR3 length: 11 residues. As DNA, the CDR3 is TGTGCCAGCCCTACGTACACTGAAGCTTTCTTT. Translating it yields CASPTYTEAFF.

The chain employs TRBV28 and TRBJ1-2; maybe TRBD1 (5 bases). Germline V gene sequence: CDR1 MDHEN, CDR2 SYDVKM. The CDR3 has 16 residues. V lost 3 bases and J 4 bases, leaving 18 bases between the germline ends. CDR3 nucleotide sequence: TGTGCCAGCAGTTTCGGTCGGCAGGTGACAGCCTATGGCTACACCTTC. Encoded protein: CASSFGRQVTAYGYTF.

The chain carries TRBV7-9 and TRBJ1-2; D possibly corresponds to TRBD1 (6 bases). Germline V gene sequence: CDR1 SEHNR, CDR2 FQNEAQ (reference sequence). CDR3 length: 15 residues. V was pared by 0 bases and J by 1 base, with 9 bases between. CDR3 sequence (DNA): TGTGCCAGCAGCTTAGCCGGACAGCGTAACTATGGCTACACCTTC. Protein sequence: CASSLAGQRNYGYTF.

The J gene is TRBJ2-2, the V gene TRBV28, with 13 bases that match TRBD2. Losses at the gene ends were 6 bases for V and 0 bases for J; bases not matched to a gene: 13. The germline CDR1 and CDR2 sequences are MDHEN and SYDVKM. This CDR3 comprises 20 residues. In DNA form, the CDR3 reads TGTGCCAGCAGCCCAATACCGGGACTAGCGGGGAGATCGAACACCGGGGAGCTGTTTTTT. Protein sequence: CASSPIPGLAGRSNTGELFF.

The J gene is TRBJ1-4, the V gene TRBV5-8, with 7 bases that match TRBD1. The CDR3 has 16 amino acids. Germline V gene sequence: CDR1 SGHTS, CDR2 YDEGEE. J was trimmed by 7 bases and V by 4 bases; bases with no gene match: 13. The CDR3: CASSTAGGRLVEKLFF. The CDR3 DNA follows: TGTGCCAGCAGCACCGCAGGGGGTCGGTTAGTTGAAAAACTGTTTTTT.

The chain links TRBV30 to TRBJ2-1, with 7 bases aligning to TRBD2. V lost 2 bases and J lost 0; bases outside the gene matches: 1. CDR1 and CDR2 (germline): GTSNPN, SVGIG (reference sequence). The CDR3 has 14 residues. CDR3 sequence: CAWSWGGSYNEQFF. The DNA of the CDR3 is TGTGCCTGGAGTTGGGGGGGCTCCTACAATGAGCAGTTCTTC.

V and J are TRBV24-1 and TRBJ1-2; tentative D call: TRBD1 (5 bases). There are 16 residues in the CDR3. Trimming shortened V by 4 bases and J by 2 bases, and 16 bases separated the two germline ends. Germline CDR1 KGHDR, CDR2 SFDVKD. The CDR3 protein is CATSEPGLQGNYGYTF. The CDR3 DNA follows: TGTGCCACCAGTGAGCCGGGACTTCAAGGGAACTATGGCTACACCTTC.

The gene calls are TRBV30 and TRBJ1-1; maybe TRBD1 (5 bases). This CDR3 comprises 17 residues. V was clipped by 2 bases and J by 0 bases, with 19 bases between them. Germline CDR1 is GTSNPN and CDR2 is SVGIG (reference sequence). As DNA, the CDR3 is TGTGCCTGGAGTCATCAGGGATTTGAGTCGTTGAACACTGAAGCTTTCTTT. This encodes CAWSHQGFESLNTEAFF.

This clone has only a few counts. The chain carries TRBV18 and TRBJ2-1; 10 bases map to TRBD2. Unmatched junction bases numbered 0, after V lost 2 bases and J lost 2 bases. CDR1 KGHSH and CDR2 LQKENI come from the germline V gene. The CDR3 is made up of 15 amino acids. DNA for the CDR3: TGTGCCAGCTCACCAACTAGCGGGGCCTACAATGAGCAGTTCTTC. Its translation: CASSPTSGAYNEQFF.

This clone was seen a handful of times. The DNA of the CDR3 is TGTGCCAGCAGGGCGGGTGGCTCGGACACTGAAGCTTTCTTT. As protein: CASRAGGSDTEAFF. J is TRBJ1-1 and V is TRBV6-5, with D hard to call. V lost 6 bases to trimming and J lost 3 bases, with 14 bases between them. From germline, CDR1 is MNHEY and CDR2 SVGAGI. The CDR3 runs to 14 residues.

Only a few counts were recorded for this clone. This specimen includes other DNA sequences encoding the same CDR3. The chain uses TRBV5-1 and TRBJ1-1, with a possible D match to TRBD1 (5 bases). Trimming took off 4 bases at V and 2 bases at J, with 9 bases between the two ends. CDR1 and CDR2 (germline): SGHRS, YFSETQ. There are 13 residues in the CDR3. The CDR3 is CASSPTANTEAFF. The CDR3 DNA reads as TGCGCCAGCAGCCCGACAGCCAACACTGAAGCTTTCTTT.

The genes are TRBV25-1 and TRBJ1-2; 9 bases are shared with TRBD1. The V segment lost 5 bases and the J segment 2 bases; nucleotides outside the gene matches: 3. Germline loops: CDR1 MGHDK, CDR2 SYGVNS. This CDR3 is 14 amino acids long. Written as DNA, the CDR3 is TGTGCCAGCAGTTGGGGACAGGGAAACTATGGCTACACCTTC. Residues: CASSWGQGNYGYTF.

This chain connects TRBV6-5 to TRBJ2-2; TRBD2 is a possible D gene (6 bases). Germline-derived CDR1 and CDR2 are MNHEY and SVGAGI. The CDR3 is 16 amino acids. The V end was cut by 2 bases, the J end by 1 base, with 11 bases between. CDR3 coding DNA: TGTGCCAGCAGTTACGGGCAGGGAGGGAACACCGGGGAGCTGTTTTTT. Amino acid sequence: CASSYGQGGNTGELFF.

The CDR3 bases are TGTGCCAGCAGTTTAGGGACATCATCCGGAAACACCATATATTTT. Its translation: CASSLGTSSGNTIYF. This rearrangement joins TRBV28 to TRBJ1-3, with D maybe TRBD1 (6 bases). This CDR3 has 15 residues. The germline CDR1 and CDR2 sequences are MDHEN and SYDVKM. The V gene lost 2 bases and the J gene lost 4 bases, with 12 bases spanning the gap.

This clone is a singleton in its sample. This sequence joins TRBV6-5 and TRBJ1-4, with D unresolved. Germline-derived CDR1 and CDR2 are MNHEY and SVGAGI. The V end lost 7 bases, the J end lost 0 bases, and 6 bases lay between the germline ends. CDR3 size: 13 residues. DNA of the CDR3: TGTGCCAGCACGGGAGCAACTAATGAAAAACTGTTTTTT. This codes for CASTGATNEKLFF.

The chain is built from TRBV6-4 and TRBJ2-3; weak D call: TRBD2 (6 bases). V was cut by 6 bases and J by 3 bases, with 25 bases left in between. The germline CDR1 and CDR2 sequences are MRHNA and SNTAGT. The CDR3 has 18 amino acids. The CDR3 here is CASRKNFLRTGRTDTQYF. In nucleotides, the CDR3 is TGTGCCAGCAGGAAAAACTTTCTTAGGACGGGGAGGACAGATACGCAGTATTTT.

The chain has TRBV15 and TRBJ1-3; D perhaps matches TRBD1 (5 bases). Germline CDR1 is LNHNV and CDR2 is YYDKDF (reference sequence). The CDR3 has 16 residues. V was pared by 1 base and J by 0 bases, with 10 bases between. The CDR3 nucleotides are TGTGCCACCAGCAGAGGGGAGGGGATCTCTGGAAACACCATATATTTT. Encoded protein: CATSRGEGISGNTIYF.

CDR3: CASSLGGQATADTQYF. In nucleotides, the CDR3 is TGTGCCAGCAGCTTGGGGGGACAGGCTACGGCAGATACGCAGTATTTT. This chain uses TRBV5-4 with TRBJ2-3; 8 bases align to TRBD1. The CDR3 contains 16 residues. Germline V gives CDR1 SGHNT, CDR2 YYREEE (reference sequence). With 0 bases clipped from V and 4 bases from J, the junction kept 7 bases outside the gene matches.

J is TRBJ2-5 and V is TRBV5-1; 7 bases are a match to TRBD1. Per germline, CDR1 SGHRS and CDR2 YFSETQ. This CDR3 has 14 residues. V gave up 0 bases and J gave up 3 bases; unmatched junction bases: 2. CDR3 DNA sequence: TGCGCCAGCAGCTTGGGACAGGGAAAAGAGACCCAGTACTTC. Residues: CASSLGQGKETQYF.